Listed below are T cell receptor beta chains from one sample, sequenced in a study of shared clonotypes between healthy human individuals. Profiling relied on immunoSEQ multiplex PCR, and the TCRdb table lists in-frame clones only, not all of them. The sample lists around 1,000,000 clones, 70% to 85% occurring once. The sequencing input was memory CD4+ T cells from PBMCs. The receptors derive from a man aged 18 to 30 in good health. Some clones in this sample may be carry-over from other donors' samples. Both conserved end residues are part of each CDR3. Fields, in order: CDR3 protein, CDR3 DNA, J gene, D gene, clone size, V gene. D genes are given only for firm matches. Clone size is not always given. Where it is, it says once, few, many or a class for expanded clones.

CAWSAGNQPQHF,TGTGCCTGGAGTGCGGGGAATCAGCCCCAGCATTTT,TRBJ1-5,-,many,TRBV30
CASSERGTVNTGELFF,TGTGCCAGCAGTGAAAGAGGGACAGTGAACACCGGGGAGCTGTTTTTT,TRBJ2-2,TRBD1,-,TRBV2
CSVVFTGRTSGDYEQYF,TGCAGCGTTGTCTTTACAGGGAGGACTAGCGGAGACTACGAGCAGTACTTC,TRBJ2-7,TRBD2,-,TRBV29-1
CASSRALANTQYF,TGTGCCAGCAGTAGGGCGCTAGCCAATACGCAGTATTTT,TRBJ2-3,-,-,TRBV6-5
CASKTESGNQPQHF,TGTGCCAGCAAAACAGAAAGTGGCAATCAGCCCCAGCATTTT,TRBJ1-5,-,-,TRBV2
CASSLTGQGTSRTQYF,TGTGCCAGCAGTTTAACGGGACAGGGGACCTCGAGGACCCAGTACTTC,TRBJ2-5,TRBD1,-,TRBV28
CASSPPRSGGYTF,TGTGCCAGCAGTCCGCCTCGCTCCGGTGGCTACACCTTC,TRBJ1-2,-,-,TRBV28
CASSQDGEVKTQYF,TGCGCCAGCAGCCAAGATGGGGAGGTAAAGACCCAGTACTTC,TRBJ2-5,-,-,TRBV4-3
CASSEPGDREEKLFF,TGTGCCAGCAGTGAGCCGGGCGACAGGGAGGAAAAACTGTTTTTT,TRBJ1-4,TRBD1,-,TRBV25-1
CASSFWSYLGNQPQHF,TGTGCCAGCAGCTTCTGGTCCTACTTGGGCAATCAGCCCCAGCATTTT,TRBJ1-5,-,-,TRBV11-3
CASSFLAGGTGELFF,TGTGCCAGCAGCTTTTTAGCGGGAGGCACCGGGGAGCTGTTTTTT,TRBJ2-2,TRBD2,once,TRBV2
CSARDYSIQYF,TGCAGTGCTAGGGATTACAGCATACAGTACTTC,TRBJ2-7,-,-,TRBV20-1
CASSSLLDRVVSYGYTF,TGTGCCAGCAGCTCCCTCCTAGACAGGGTAGTAAGTTATGGCTACACCTTC,TRBJ1-2,TRBD1,-,TRBV5-4
CASSSTTTMGGQYF,TGTGCCAGCAGTTCCACGACTACCATGGGGGGGCAGTACTTC,TRBJ2-7,-,-,TRBV6-6
CASSPLGTHSYEQYF,TGTGCCAGCAGCCCCCTGGGGACGCATTCCTACGAGCAGTACTTC,TRBJ2-7,-,-,TRBV9
CASSRAQIQSSGNTIYF,TGTGCCAGCAGTCGAGCCCAGATCCAGAGCTCTGGAAACACCATATATTTT,TRBJ1-3,-,-,TRBV5-5
CASSPFGEISEKLFF,TGTGCCAGCTCGCCTTTCGGGGAAATAAGTGAAAAACTGTTTTTT,TRBJ1-4,-,-,TRBV2
CASSSQGDTDTQYF,TGCGCCAGCAGCTCTCAGGGGGACACAGATACGCAGTATTTT,TRBJ2-3,TRBD1,-,TRBV5-1
CASSLPGGSGSTDTQYF,TGTGCCAGCTCACTCCCGGGGGGTAGCGGGAGCACAGATACGCAGTATTTT,TRBJ2-3,TRBD2,-,TRBV18
CASSTPRDYTF,TGTGCCAGCAGTACACCAAGGGACTACACCTTC,TRBJ1-2,-,few,TRBV28
CASSVGGGRYNEQFF,TGTGCCAGCAGCGTAGGGGGCGGGAGGTACAATGAGCAGTTCTTC,TRBJ2-1,TRBD2,-,TRBV9
CASSSGTGNEKLFF,TGTGCCAGCAGTTCCGGGACGGGTAATGAAAAACTGTTTTTT,TRBJ1-4,-,-,TRBV6-5
CASSPRGKAEAFF,TGTGCCAGCAGCCCGAGGGGGAAGGCTGAAGCTTTCTTT,TRBJ1-1,-,-,TRBV13